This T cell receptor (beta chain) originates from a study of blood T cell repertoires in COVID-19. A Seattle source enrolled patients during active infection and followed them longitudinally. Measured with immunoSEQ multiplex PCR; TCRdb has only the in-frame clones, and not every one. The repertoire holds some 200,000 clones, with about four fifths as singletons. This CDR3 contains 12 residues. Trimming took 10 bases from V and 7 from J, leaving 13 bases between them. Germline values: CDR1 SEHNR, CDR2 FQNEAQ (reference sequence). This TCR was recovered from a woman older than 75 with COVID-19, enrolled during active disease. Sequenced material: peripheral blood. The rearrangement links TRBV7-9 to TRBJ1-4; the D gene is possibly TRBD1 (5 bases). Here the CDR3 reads CATEQGGEKLFF. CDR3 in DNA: TGTGCCACCGAGCAGGGCGGTGAAAAACTGTTTTTT.